A single sample is the source of the 30 T cell receptor beta chains below, sequenced in a study of cytomegalovirus exposure and HLA in healthy donors. It was with 60 Vbeta and 13 Jbeta primers that the PCR ran. The assay was immunoSEQ multiplex PCR, and TCRdb's table has in-frame clones only and misses some. The sample lists a few hundred thousand clones, 85% to 95% occurring once. The sample was PBMCs. The origin of the receptors is a girl aged 2 to 9 in good health and CMV-seronegative.

The chain recombines TRBV5-4 with TRBJ2-1; 7 nucleotides line up with TRBD2. The J segment lost 4 bases and the V segment lost 7 bases, leaving 17 bases of the junction unmatched. The germline V gene has CDR1 SGHNT and CDR2 YYREEE (reference sequence). This CDR3 contains 17 residues. The CDR3, as DNA: TGTGCCAGCGAGTATAGGGTAGCGGGCGACTTATACAATGAGCAGTTCTTC. Amino acid sequence: CASEYRVAGDLYNEQFF.

The chain employs TRBV5-1 and TRBJ2-7; D possibly matches TRBD1 or TRBD2 (6 bases each). Trimming took 4 bases from V and 0 from J, leaving 17 bases between them. The germline V gene has CDR1 SGHRS and CDR2 YFSETQ. The CDR3 covers 16 residues. The CDR3 here is CASSLEGTTSSYEQYF. CDR3 bases: TGCGCCAGCAGCCTGGAGGGGACAACGAGCTCCTACGAGCAGTACTTC.

This chain connects TRBV29-1 to TRBJ2-7; D possibly corresponds to TRBD1 (6 bases). Trimming took 6 bases from V and 3 from J, leaving 15 bases between them. Germline V gene lookup returns CDR1 SQVTM and CDR2 ANQGSEA. There are 13 residues in the CDR3. The CDR3 nucleotides are TGCAGCGTGGAGACAGGCGTATTCTACGAGCAGTACTTC. Translating gives CSVETGVFYEQYF.

CDR3 DNA sequence: TGTGCCAGCAAACGGACTAGCGGGGGGCTCCCTCCCTACGAGCAGTACTTC. Its translation: CASKRTSGGLPPYEQYF. V is TRBV2 and J is TRBJ2-7; TRBD2 matches 14 bases. V shed 7 bases, J shed 2 bases, and the junction held 10 bases outside the gene matches. Germline CDR1 SNHLY, CDR2 FYNNEI. The CDR3 extends over 17 amino acids.

This clone has just a few counts. The chain has TRBV18 and TRBJ1-1; tentatively, D is TRBD1 (6 bases). The V and J ends lost 3 bases and 1 base respectively, with 9 bases between them. The CDR3 runs to 14 residues. Germline values: CDR1 KGHSH, CDR2 LQKENI. The CDR3: CASSPWGQNTEAFF. The CDR3 DNA sequence: TGTGCCAGCTCACCTTGGGGACAGAACACTGAAGCTTTCTTT.

For the CDR3, the DNA is TGCGCCAGCAGCCTCTCAGCGGGAGGTTTCTACGAGCAGTACTTC. As protein: CASSLSAGGFYEQYF. V gene TRBV4-1 combines with J gene TRBJ2-7; 9 nucleotides line up with TRBD2. The V and J ends lost 4 bases and 3 bases, in that order; junction bases with no gene match: 7. The CDR3 covers 15 residues. The V gene's germline CDR1 is MGHRA and CDR2 YSYEKL.

This chain joins TRBV27 and TRBJ2-7; perhaps TRBD1 as D (5 bases). The CDR3 sequence is 11 residues long. The V gene's germline CDR1 is MNHEY and CDR2 SMNVEV (reference sequence). Trimming took 8 bases from V and 4 from J, leaving 9 bases between them. The CDR3 loop reads CASGSGYEQYF. In DNA, the CDR3 is TGTGCCAGCGGCTCAGGGTACGAGCAGTACTTC.

The chain employs TRBV5-4 and TRBJ1-6; no firm D call. From germline, CDR1 is SGHNT and CDR2 YYREEE (reference sequence). V lost 4 bases, J lost 3 bases, and 14 bases lay in between. The CDR3 is made up of 16 amino acids. This CDR3 reads CASSQELSDYNSPLHF. CDR3 DNA sequence: TGTGCCAGCAGCCAAGAGCTAAGTGACTATAATTCACCCCTCCACTTT.

This chain uses TRBV18 with TRBJ2-2; perhaps TRBD2 as D (5 bases). The length of the CDR3 is 16 residues. Germline V gives CDR1 KGHSH, CDR2 LQKENI. Trimming removed 1 base at V and 1 base at J, with 10 bases between. The CDR3 sequence: CASSPLWRVNTGELFF. CDR3 bases: TGTGCCAGCTCACCACTCTGGCGGGTGAACACCGGGGAGCTGTTTTTT.

CDR3 DNA sequence: TGTGCCAGCTCTCAGACCCTCCAAAAGGGGGATGAGCAGTTCTTC. This gives the protein CASSQTLQKGDEQFF. This chain links TRBV18 with TRBJ2-1, with D perhaps matching TRBD1 (6 bases). Germline values: CDR1 KGHSH, CDR2 LQKENI. The CDR3 spans 15 residues. V lost 6 bases and J lost 8, with 20 bases in between.

The chain combines TRBV15 with TRBJ1-2; D is unresolved. This CDR3 has 15 residues. Germline V gene sequence: CDR1 LNHNV, CDR2 YYDKDF (reference sequence). The V gene lost 3 bases and the J gene lost 8 bases, with 19 bases spanning the gap. The CDR3: CATSSPWATLTGYTF. The CDR3 nucleotides read TGTGCCACCAGCAGCCCCTGGGCGACCCTGACGGGCTACACCTTC.

This clone came up once. The rearrangement links TRBV2 to TRBJ2-3; 10 bases line up with TRBD2. The length of the CDR3 is 15 residues. Germline-derived CDR1 and CDR2 are SNHLY and FYNNEI. The J segment lost 2 bases and the V segment lost 6 bases, leaving 5 bases of the junction unmatched. The CDR3 region has the DNA TGTGCCAGCAGGCGTCTAGCGGGAGTCACAGATACGCAGTATTTT. Protein product: CASRRLAGVTDTQYF.

The chain employs TRBV19 and TRBJ1-4; weak D call: TRBD1 (6 bases). The CDR3 consists of 13 residues. Trimming removed 7 bases from V and 6 bases from J, with 12 bases in between. From germline, CDR1 is LNHDA and CDR2 SQIVND (reference sequence). CDR3 DNA sequence: TGTGCCAGTAAGAGGACAGCCGATGAAAAACTGTTTTTT. This codes for CASKRTADEKLFF.

The J gene is TRBJ2-7, the V gene TRBV29-1, with TRBD1 matching over 8 bases. The germline V gene encodes CDR1 SQVTM and CDR2 ANQGSEA. Unmatched junction bases numbered 10, after V lost 0 bases and J lost 3 bases. The CDR3 sequence is 16 residues long. The CDR3 DNA sequence: TGCAGCGTTGAAGATTATGGACAGGGAACTCACTACGAGCAGTACTTC. It is translated as CSVEDYGQGTHYEQYF.

The chain recombines TRBV4-1 with TRBJ1-1; D not certain. CDR3 length equals 14 residues. Germline CDR1 MGHRA, CDR2 YSYEKL. The V end lost 2 bases, the J end lost 5 bases, and 12 bases lay between the germline ends. CDR3 nucleotide sequence: TGCGCCAGCAGCCAACAGGAGGATTGGACTGAAGCTTTCTTT. It codes for CASSQQEDWTEAFF.

This clone was seen more than once but under ten times. CDR3 sequence: CATRRQQAEAFF. DNA of the CDR3: TGTGCCACCAGGAGGCAGCAAGCTGAAGCTTTCTTT. V and J are TRBV21-1 and TRBJ1-1. TRBV21-1 is deemed a pseudogene. The CDR3 is made up of 12 amino acids.

The chain is built from TRBV5-1 and TRBJ2-7; D might be TRBD2 (5 bases). Trimming pared 3 bases from V and 4 bases from J, leaving 11 bases between. The CDR3 spans 13 residues. Looked up from germline, CDR1 is SGHRS and CDR2 is YFSETQ. CDR3 DNA: TGCGCCAGCAGCTACGGGAACGTTTACGAGCAGTACTTC. It translates to CASSYGNVYEQYF.

The chain couples TRBV27 to TRBJ2-3; 10 nucleotides match TRBD2. The CDR3 is made up of 16 amino acids. V lost 3 bases to trimming and J lost 2 bases; unmatched junction nucleotides: 5. The germline CDR1 and CDR2 sequences are MNHEY and SMNVEV (reference sequence). The DNA for the CDR3 is TGTGCCAGCAGTTTTAGCGGGGGGCCTTTCACAGATACGCAGTATTTT. Its translation is CASSFSGGPFTDTQYF.

A word on this clone: A junction boundary mismatches the germline segment, possibly from a read error. V and J are TRBV7-9 and TRBJ2-5; D may be TRBD1 (6 bases). Germline loops: CDR1 SEHNR, CDR2 FQNEAQ (reference sequence). The CDR3 is 15 residues long. Here the CDR3 DNA reads TGTTCCAGCAGCTTAAGGTCAGGGGCCAAAGAGACCCAGTACTTC. It encodes CSSSLRSGAKETQYF.

The genes are TRBV21-1 and TRBJ2-7; TRBD2 is taken as the D call from the table, unchecked against the DNA. TRBV21-1 is listed as a pseudogene. CDR3 length: 15 residues. The CDR3 DNA sequence: TGTGCCAGCAACATGAGGGCCGTTTCAACCTACGAGCAGTACTTC. It is translated as CASNMRAVSTYEQYF.

The V and J genes are TRBV28 and TRBJ2-2; 9 bases match TRBD1. J lost 9 bases, V lost 6 bases, and 8 bases had no gene match. The CDR3 is 14 residues long. CDR1 and CDR2 (germline): MDHEN, SYDVKM. The CDR3 region has the DNA TGTGCCAGCAGCCTCCGGGACAGGGATAGGGAGCTGTTTTTT. Translation gives CASSLRDRDRELFF.

The V gene is TRBV19, the J gene TRBJ1-3, with a possible D match to TRBD1 (6 bases). Deletions cut 5 bases from V and 1 base from J, with 15 bases between. The length of the CDR3 is 16 residues. The germline V gene encodes CDR1 LNHDA and CDR2 SQIVND (reference sequence). The CDR3: CASSDVGGRSGNTIYF. The CDR3 bases are TGTGCCAGTAGTGACGTGGGGGGGCGTTCTGGAAACACCATATATTTT.

The chain recombines TRBV5-1 with TRBJ2-7, with TRBD1 identical over 11 bases. V was clipped by 4 bases and J by 4 bases; unmatched bases: 7. The CDR3 is 15 amino acids. The germline V gene encodes CDR1 SGHRS and CDR2 YFSETQ. CDR3 nucleotides: TGCGCCAGCAGCGCGGGACAGGGGGTAGGGTACGAGCAGTACTTC. Encoded protein: CASSAGQGVGYEQYF.

This rearrangement joins TRBV11-1 to TRBJ2-3, with unresolved D. The V and J ends lost 1 base and 0 bases respectively, with 14 bases between them. CDR1 and CDR2 (germline): SGHAT, FQDESV (reference sequence). The CDR3 length is 17 residues. The CDR3 loop is CASSLGGSVPSTDTQYF. Here the CDR3 DNA reads TGTGCCAGCAGCTTAGGAGGTTCCGTTCCTAGCACAGATACGCAGTATTTT. The full variable domain, in which reference TRBV11-1 and TRBJ2-3 provide the parts outside the CDR3, is EAEVAQSPRYKITEKSQAVAFWCDPISGHATLYWYRQILGQGPELLVQFQDESVVDDSQLPKDRFSAERLKGVDSTLKIQPAELGDSAMYLCASSLGGSVPSTDTQYFGPGTRLTVL.

J is TRBJ1-1 and V is TRBV7-6, with 7 bases that match TRBD1. The trim removed 5 bases at V and 3 bases at J, leaving 6 bases unmatched. This CDR3 has 14 residues. Germline V lookup: CDR1 SGHVS, CDR2 FNYEAQ. CDR3 sequence (DNA): TGTGCCAGCAGCGGAATCCAGGGGGACACTGAAGCTTTCTTT. Translation: CASSGIQGDTEAFF. Together with reference TRBV7-6 and TRBJ1-1, the CDR3 gives the full variable domain: GAGVSQSPRYKVTKRGQDVALRCDPISGHVSLYWYRQALGQGPEFLTYFNYEAQQDKSGLPNDRFSAERPEGSISTLTIQRTEQRDSAMYRCASSGIQGDTEAFFGQGTRLTVV.

The V and J genes are TRBV7-9 and TRBJ1-2; the D is unclear. The V end was cut by 1 base, the J end by 4 bases, with 13 bases between. CDR1 is SEHNR and CDR2 is FQNEAQ in the germline V gene (reference sequence). The CDR3 covers 15 residues. CDR3 amino acids: CASSLVVLEPYGYTF. CDR3 nucleotide sequence: TGTGCCAGCAGCTTAGTCGTACTAGAACCCTATGGCTACACCTTC.

The chain carries TRBV27 and TRBJ2-7, with 7 bases fitting TRBD1. The trim removed 3 bases at V and 2 bases at J, leaving 4 bases unmatched. Germline V gives CDR1 MNHEY, CDR2 SMNVEV (reference sequence). This CDR3 is built from 14 residues. CDR3 in amino acids: CASSFLTGAYEQYF. For the CDR3, the DNA is TGTGCCAGCAGTTTCCTTACAGGGGCCTACGAGCAGTACTTC.

This sequence joins TRBV11-2 and TRBJ1-2, with 7 bases identical to TRBD1. The ends lost 7 bases at V and 3 bases at J; junction bases unmatched: 11. CDR1 is SGHAT and CDR2 is FQNNGV in the germline V gene. This CDR3 contains 15 residues. The DNA for the CDR3 is TGTGCCAGCAACAATCCTGGACAGGACTACTATGGCTACACCTTC. Translation gives CASNNPGQDYYGYTF.

The V and J genes are TRBV28 and TRBJ1-6; the D gene is possibly TRBD1 (5 bases). This CDR3 has 15 amino acids. Germline CDR1 MDHEN, CDR2 SYDVKM. Between the trimmed V and J ends, which lost 4 bases and 0 bases, there was a span of 7 bases. The CDR3 sequence: CASSSQGSYNSPLHF. The CDR3 DNA reads TGTGCCAGCAGTTCCCAGGGCTCCTATAATTCACCCCTCCACTTT.

On this clone itself: The junction departs from the called germline gene at one end, perhaps through a read error. V and J are TRBV2 and TRBJ1-1; D may be TRBD1 (5 bases). This CDR3 is 14 amino acids long. Looked up from germline, CDR1 is SNHLY and CDR2 is FYNNEI. The CDR3 here is CAGSPYGGNTEAFF. The CDR3, as DNA: TGTGCCGGCAGCCCCTACGGGGGGAACACTGAAGCTTTCTTT.